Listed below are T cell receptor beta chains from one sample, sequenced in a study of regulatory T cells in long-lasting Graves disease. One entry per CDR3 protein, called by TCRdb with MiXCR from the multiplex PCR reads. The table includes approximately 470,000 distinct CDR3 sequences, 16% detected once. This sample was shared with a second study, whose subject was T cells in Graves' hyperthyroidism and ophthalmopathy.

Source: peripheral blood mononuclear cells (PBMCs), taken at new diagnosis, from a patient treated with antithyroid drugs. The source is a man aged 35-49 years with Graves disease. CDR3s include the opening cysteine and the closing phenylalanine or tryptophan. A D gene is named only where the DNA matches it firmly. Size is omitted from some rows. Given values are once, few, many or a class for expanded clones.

CDR3 protein: CASRPREGGFYGYTF
CDR3 DNA: TGTGCCAGCAGACCCCGAGAAGGGGGCTTCTATGGCTACACCTTC
V gene: TRBV6-2/TRBV6-3
D gene: TRBD1
clone size: -
J gene: TRBJ1-2

CDR3 protein: CASSGKVGRAYEQYF
CDR3 DNA: TGTGCCAGCAGTGGCAAAGTCGGGAGGGCCTACGAGCAGTACTTC
V gene: TRBV25-1
D gene: TRBD2
clone size: -
J gene: TRBJ2-7

CDR3 protein: CASSPFERGVGTEAFF
CDR3 DNA: TGTGCCAGCAGCCCTTTCGAGCGGGGGGTGGGCACTGAAGCTTTCTTT
V gene: TRBV7-8
D gene: -
clone size: few
J gene: TRBJ1-1

CDR3 protein: CSASHAGPVGGYTF
CDR3 DNA: TGCAGTGCTAGCCATGCCGGTCCGGTGGGTGGCTACACCTTC
V gene: TRBV20-1
D gene: -
clone size: -
J gene: TRBJ1-2

CDR3 protein: CSARDRRGLKTQYF
CDR3 DNA: TGCAGTGCTAGAGATCGTAGGGGGCTAAAGACCCAGTACTTC
V gene: TRBV20-1
D gene: TRBD1
clone size: many
J gene: TRBJ2-5

CDR3 protein: CATSDPGVPSYGYTF
CDR3 DNA: TGTGCCACCAGTGATCCAGGGGTCCCCAGCTATGGCTACACCTTC
V gene: TRBV24-1
D gene: -
clone size: few
J gene: TRBJ1-2

CDR3 protein: CASSLAVNYGYTF
CDR3 DNA: TGTGCCAGCAGCTTAGCTGTTAACTATGGCTACACCTTC
V gene: TRBV7-2
D gene: -
clone size: few
J gene: TRBJ1-2

CDR3 protein: CASSLQGAANEKLFF
CDR3 DNA: TGTGCCAGCAGTCTCCAGGGGGCGGCTAATGAAAAACTGTTTTTT
V gene: TRBV28
D gene: TRBD1
clone size: many
J gene: TRBJ1-4

CDR3 protein: CASSLLGGNYGYTF
CDR3 DNA: TGTGCCAGCAGCTTATTAGGCGGAAACTATGGCTACACCTTC
V gene: TRBV7-8
D gene: -
clone size: many
J gene: TRBJ1-2

CDR3 protein: CASSIPTGYVAQPQHF
CDR3 DNA: TGTGCCAGCAGTATACCGACAGGGTATGTGGCTCAGCCCCAGCATTTT
V gene: TRBV6-2/TRBV6-3
D gene: TRBD1
clone size: few
J gene: TRBJ1-5

CDR3 protein: CASSDRSPNQPQHF
CDR3 DNA: TGTGCCAGCTCGGACAGGTCCCCCAATCAGCCCCAGCATTTT
V gene: TRBV12-3/TRBV12-4
D gene: TRBD1
clone size: -
J gene: TRBJ1-5

CDR3 protein: CAWSEDSNIFEQYF
CDR3 DNA: TGTGCCTGGAGTGAGGACTCCAATATCTTCGAGCAGTACTTC
V gene: TRBV30
D gene: -
clone size: few
J gene: TRBJ2-7

CDR3 protein: CASGLDGTDIHF
CDR3 DNA: TGTGCTAGTGGTTTGGATGGGACAGACATCCACTTC
V gene: TRBV12-5
D gene: TRBD1
clone size: few
J gene: TRBJ2-7

CDR3 protein: CASSNDRDTQAFF
CDR3 DNA: TGTGCCAGTAGTAACGACAGGGACACACAAGCTTTCTTT
V gene: TRBV19
D gene: TRBD1
clone size: few
J gene: TRBJ1-1

CDR3 protein: CATSPRSSGPKTTQYF
CDR3 DNA: TGTGCCACCAGCCCGAGGTCTAGCGGACCCAAAACGACCCAGTACTTC
V gene: TRBV24-1
D gene: TRBD2
clone size: -
J gene: TRBJ2-5

CDR3 protein: CASSSSNTIYF
CDR3 DNA: TGTGCCAGCAGTTCGTCAAACACCATATATTTT
V gene: TRBV3-1
D gene: -
clone size: -
J gene: TRBJ1-3

CDR3 protein: CASSILGLGEQYF
CDR3 DNA: TGTGCCAGTAGTATACTCGGCCTGGGCGAGCAGTACTTC
V gene: TRBV19
D gene: -
clone size: few
J gene: TRBJ2-7

CDR3 protein: CATRGISSYEQYF
CDR3 DNA: TGTGCCACGAGGGGTATCAGCTCCTACGAGCAGTACTTC
V gene: TRBV12-3/TRBV12-4
D gene: -
clone size: many
J gene: TRBJ2-7

CDR3 protein: CASGGVFKSPLHF
CDR3 DNA: TGTGCCAGCGGGGGGGTCTTTAAGTCACCCCTCCACTTT
V gene: TRBV28
D gene: -
clone size: -
J gene: TRBJ1-6

CDR3 protein: CASSTIRGSGNTIYF
CDR3 DNA: TGTGCCAGCAGCACCATCAGGGGCTCTGGAAACACCATATATTTT
V gene: TRBV11-2
D gene: -
clone size: -
J gene: TRBJ1-3

CDR3 protein: CTSSYPGTGSGYEQYF
CDR3 DNA: TGTACCAGCAGCTATCCCGGGACAGGGAGCGGGTACGAGCAGTACTTC
V gene: TRBV7-2
D gene: TRBD1
clone size: -
J gene: TRBJ2-7

CDR3 protein: CASSQVEDRAETQYF
CDR3 DNA: TGTGCCAGCAGCCAAGTAGAAGACAGGGCTGAGACCCAGTACTTC
V gene: TRBV3-1
D gene: TRBD1
clone size: many
J gene: TRBJ2-5

CDR3 protein: CASSEGWANTGELFF
CDR3 DNA: TGTGCCAGCAGTGAGGGGTGGGCGAACACCGGGGAGCTGTTTTTT
V gene: TRBV6-1
D gene: -
clone size: few
J gene: TRBJ2-2

CDR3 protein: CAISETKSGELFF
CDR3 DNA: TGTGCCATCAGTGAGACTAAATCCGGGGAGCTGTTTTTT
V gene: TRBV10-3
D gene: -
clone size: -
J gene: TRBJ2-2

CDR3 protein: CAWSESRGYPTQETQYF
CDR3 DNA: TGTGCCTGGAGTGAATCGAGGGGCTACCCAACCCAAGAGACCCAGTACTTC
V gene: TRBV30
D gene: -
clone size: many
J gene: TRBJ2-5

CDR3 protein: CASSLKVRLTGELFF
CDR3 DNA: TGTGCCAGCAGTTTAAAGGTCAGACTAACCGGGGAGCTGTTTTTT
V gene: TRBV12-3/TRBV12-4
D gene: -
clone size: few
J gene: TRBJ2-2